The T cell receptor beta chain described here comes from a study of blood T cell repertoires in COVID-19 (dated by TCRdb to 2019 to 2021). Context from the whole study: The collaborator samples originated in the United States, Italy and Spain and spanned the acute and convalescent phases of COVID-19. Where available, HLA class I and class II types were taken from metadata supplied by the sample provider and were not determined by assay-based typing. Subjects who had been exposed to COVID-19, were actively infected with it, or had recovered from it provided the deeply sampled blood TCRbeta repertoires that made up the dataset. The material from the prospective study consisted of cDNA or gDNA derived from T cells, B-cell-depleted T cells, or PBMCs. A freely available public database, intended as a resource for researchers studying the immune response to SARS-CoV-2, is where the repertoires were released. The samples were drawn from two sources: the first 160 participants of the ongoing ImmuneRACE study, and 1,254 subjects contributed by 6 global collaborators. The sample metadata nearly always contained a de-identified subject ID, COVID-19 status, age in years and sex.

One collaborating source in Seattle enrolled patients during active infection and followed them longitudinally through the course of disease. Each collaborating institution followed its own protocols to collect whole blood in K2EDTA tubes. For TCRbeta analysis, collaborator samples were shipped as frozen whole blood, as isolated PBMCs, or as DNA extracted from either sample type. The immunoSEQ Assay, a bias-controlled multiplex PCR, was used to amplify TCRbeta CDR3 regions from genomic DNA. In the authors' own workflow: The number of nucleated cells in each sample was estimated from the amplification of reference gene primers within the assay. To quantify the absolute abundance of each unique TCRbeta CDR3 rearrangement, sequence reads were collapsed and filtered. For each sample, productive Simpson clonality was calculated as the square root of Simpson's diversity index across productive rearrangements. Held by TCRdb, this immuneACCESS table contains in-frame sequences only and omits some clones. Under half of the omission traces to an unresolved V gene where checked; the cause of the rest is unknown. That table is the source of V, J and clone size, and D and trimming were worked out from the DNA. The sample records around 180,000 clones, more than 70% of which are singletons. The ten top clones hold about 18% of the sample.

The germline V gene (reference sequence) yields WNHNN for CDR1 and SYGVQD for CDR2. The CDR3 contains 14 residues, cysteine and phenylalanine counted. The CDR3 DNA has 42 bases and is translated from base 1. The germline ends are 17 bases apart after V is trimmed by 6 bases and J by 5 bases. What the authors observed across the whole study: Clinical and demographic metadata were provided uncurated, with the amount varying by source and participant.

A note on this clone: The target of this receptor is not known. The sample holds no much larger clone one base away, and base qualities are not on file.

The chain uses TRBV10-1 and TRBJ2-7; possibly the D gene is TRBD2, per 7 matching bases. Material for sequencing was peripheral blood. This receptor was obtained from a person between 70 and 80 years old with COVID-19, enrolled during active disease. The sequenced DNA is TGCGCCAGCAGCGTAGGGGGGGCGATCAACGAGCAGTACTTC. Translated, this gives CASSVGGAINEQYF.